This T cell receptor (beta chain) originates from a study of beta chain features in type 1 diabetes. The study's findings and limits: Type 1 diabetes patients had moderately but significantly shorter TCRB CDR3s in all four CD4+ subsets.

A note on this clone: The antigen remains unidentified.

Expressed TCRB transcripts were sequenced because the isolated RNA had all been reverse transcribed beforehand. The data were produced by immunoSEQ multiplex PCR, yet TCRdb's version contains in-frame clones alone and is incomplete. The sample lists 300,000 to 450,000 clones, over 10% occurring once. The length of the CDR3 is 14 residues. Germline loops: CDR1 MNHEY, CDR2 SVGAGI. Trimming stripped 10 bases from V and 5 bases from J, with 18 bases between. This TCR was sampled from a woman between 18 and 29 years old with type 1 diabetes. The source material was naive CD4+ T cells from blood. The chain recombines TRBV6-5 with TRBJ2-1; possible D gene TRBD2, 5 bases. The CDR3, as DNA: TGTGCCATCAGCGCCGGAGGACGCCACAATGAGCAGTTCTTC. It translates to CAISAGGRHNEQFF.